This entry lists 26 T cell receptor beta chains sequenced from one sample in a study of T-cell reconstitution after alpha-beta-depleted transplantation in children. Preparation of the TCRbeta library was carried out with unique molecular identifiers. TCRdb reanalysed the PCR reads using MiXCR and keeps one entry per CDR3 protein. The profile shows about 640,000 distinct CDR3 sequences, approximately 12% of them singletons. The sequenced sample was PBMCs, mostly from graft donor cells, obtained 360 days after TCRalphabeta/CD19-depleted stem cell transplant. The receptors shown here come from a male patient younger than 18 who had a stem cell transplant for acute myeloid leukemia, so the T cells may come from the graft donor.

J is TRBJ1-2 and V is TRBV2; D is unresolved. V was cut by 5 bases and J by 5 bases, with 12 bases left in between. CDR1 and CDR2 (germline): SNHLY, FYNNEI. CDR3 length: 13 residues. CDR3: CASSFGTAYGYTF. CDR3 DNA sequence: TGTGCCAGCAGTTTTGGCACAGCGTATGGCTACACCTTC.

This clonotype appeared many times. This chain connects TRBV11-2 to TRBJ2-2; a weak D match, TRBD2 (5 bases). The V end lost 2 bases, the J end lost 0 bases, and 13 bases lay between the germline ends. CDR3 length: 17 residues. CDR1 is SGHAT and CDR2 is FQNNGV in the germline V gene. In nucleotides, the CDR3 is TGTGCCAGCAGCTTAAGCCGGGGTCGCGCGAACACCGGGGAGCTGTTTTTT. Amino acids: CASSLSRGRANTGELFF.

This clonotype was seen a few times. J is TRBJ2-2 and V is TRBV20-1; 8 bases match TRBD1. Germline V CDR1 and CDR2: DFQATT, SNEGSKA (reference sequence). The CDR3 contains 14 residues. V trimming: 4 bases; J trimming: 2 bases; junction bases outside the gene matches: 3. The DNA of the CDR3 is TGCAGTGCTATACAGGGGGGTAACACCGGGGAGCTGTTTTTT. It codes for CSAIQGGNTGELFF.

The CDR3 DNA sequence: TGTGCCAGCAGTTCTTTCGGGGGTGGGGGTGGCTACACCTTC. It codes for CASSSFGGGGGYTF. The chain links TRBV6-5 to TRBJ1-2; a possible D gene is TRBD1 (5 bases). V dropped 4 bases and J dropped 7 bases, with 16 bases sitting between them. CDR1 is MNHEY and CDR2 is SVGAGI in the germline V gene. This CDR3 region has 14 residues.

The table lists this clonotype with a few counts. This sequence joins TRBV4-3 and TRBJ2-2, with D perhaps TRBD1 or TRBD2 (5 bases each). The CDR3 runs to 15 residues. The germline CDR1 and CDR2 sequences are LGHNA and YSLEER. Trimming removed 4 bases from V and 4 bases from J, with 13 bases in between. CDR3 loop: CASSPGPPGTGELFF. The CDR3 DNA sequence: TGCGCCAGCAGCCCGGGACCCCCGGGCACCGGGGAGCTGTTTTTT.

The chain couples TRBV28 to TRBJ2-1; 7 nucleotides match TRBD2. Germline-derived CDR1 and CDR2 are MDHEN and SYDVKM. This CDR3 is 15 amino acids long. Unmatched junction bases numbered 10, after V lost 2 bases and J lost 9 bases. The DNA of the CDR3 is TGTGCCAGCAGTTTAATGAGGGAGGGAGACGGTGAGCAGTTCTTC. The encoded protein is CASSLMREGDGEQFF.

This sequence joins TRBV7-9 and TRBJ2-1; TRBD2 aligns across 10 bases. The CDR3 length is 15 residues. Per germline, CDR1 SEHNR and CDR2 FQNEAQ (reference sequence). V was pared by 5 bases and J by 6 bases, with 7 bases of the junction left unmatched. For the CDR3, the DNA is TGTGCCAGCAGCCCAGGACTAGCGGAGATCAATGAGCAGTTCTTC. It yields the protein CASSPGLAEINEQFF. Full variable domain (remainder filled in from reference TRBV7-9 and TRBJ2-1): DTGVSQNPRHKITKRGQNVTFRCDPISEHNRLYWYRQTLGQGPEFLTYFQNEAQLEKSRLLSDRFSAERPKGSFSTLEIQRTEQGDSAMYLCASSPGLAEINEQFFGPGTRLTVL.

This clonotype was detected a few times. CDR3 in amino acids: CASNGRSYEQYF. The CDR3 DNA reads TGTGCCAGCAATGGCAGATCCTACGAGCAGTACTTC. V is TRBV28 and J is TRBJ2-7; D is unclear. V gave up 7 bases and J gave up 1 base, with 8 bases separating them. The CDR3 is made up of 12 amino acids. Germline values: CDR1 MDHEN, CDR2 SYDVKM.

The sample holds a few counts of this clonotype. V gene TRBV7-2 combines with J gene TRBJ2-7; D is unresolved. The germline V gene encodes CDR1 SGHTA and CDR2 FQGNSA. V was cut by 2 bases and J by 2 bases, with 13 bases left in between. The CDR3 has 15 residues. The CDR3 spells CASSLRTAVTYEQYF. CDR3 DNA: TGTGCCAGCAGCTTAAGAACCGCCGTGACCTACGAGCAGTACTTC.

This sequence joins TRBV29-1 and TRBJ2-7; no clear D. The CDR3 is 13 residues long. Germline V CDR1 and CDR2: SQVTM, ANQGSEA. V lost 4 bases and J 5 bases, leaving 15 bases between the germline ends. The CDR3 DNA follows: TGCAGCGTTGGAGACCTGCTGAAGAACGAGCAGTACTTC. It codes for CSVGDLLKNEQYF.

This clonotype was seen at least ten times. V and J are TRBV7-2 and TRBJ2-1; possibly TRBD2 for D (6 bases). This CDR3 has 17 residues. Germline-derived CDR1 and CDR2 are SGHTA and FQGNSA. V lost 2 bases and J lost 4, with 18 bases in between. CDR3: CASSLWVGTALYNEQFF. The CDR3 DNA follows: TGTGCCAGCAGCTTATGGGTGGGGACTGCCCTGTACAATGAGCAGTTCTTC. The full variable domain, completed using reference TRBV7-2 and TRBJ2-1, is GAGVSQSPSNKVTEKGKDVELRCDPISGHTALYWYRQSLGQGLEFLIYFQGNSAPDKSGLPSDRFSAERTGGSVSTLTIQRTQQEDSAVYLCASSLWVGTALYNEQFFGPGTRLTVL.

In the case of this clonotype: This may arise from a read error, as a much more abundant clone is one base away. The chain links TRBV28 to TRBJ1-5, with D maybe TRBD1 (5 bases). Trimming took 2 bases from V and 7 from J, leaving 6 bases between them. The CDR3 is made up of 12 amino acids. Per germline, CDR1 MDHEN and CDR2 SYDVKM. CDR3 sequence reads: CASSLQGQPQHF. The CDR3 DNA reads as TGTGCCAGCAGTTTACAGGGACAGCCCCAGCATTTT.

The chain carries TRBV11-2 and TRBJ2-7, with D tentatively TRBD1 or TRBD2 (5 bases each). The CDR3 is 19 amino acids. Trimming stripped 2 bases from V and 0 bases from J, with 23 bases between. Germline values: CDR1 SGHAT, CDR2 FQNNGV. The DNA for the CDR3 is TGTGCCAGCAGCTTACTGCCACCCATGGGCGCAGGGAGCTCCTACGAGCAGTACTTC. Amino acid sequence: CASSLLPPMGAGSSYEQYF. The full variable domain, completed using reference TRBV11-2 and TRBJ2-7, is EAGVAQSPRYKIIEKRQSVAFWCNPISGHATLYWYQQILGQGPKLLIQFQNNGVVDDSQLPKDRFSAERLKGVDSTLKIQPAKLEDSAVYLCASSLLPPMGAGSSYEQYFGPGTRLTVT.

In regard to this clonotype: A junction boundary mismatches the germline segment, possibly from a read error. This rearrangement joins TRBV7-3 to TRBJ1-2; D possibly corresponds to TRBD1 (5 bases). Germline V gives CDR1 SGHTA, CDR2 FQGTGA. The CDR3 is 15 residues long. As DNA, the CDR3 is TGTGCCAGCAGCTTATACGGAGGGGCCAACTATGGCTACATCTTC. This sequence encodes CASSLYGGANYGYIF.

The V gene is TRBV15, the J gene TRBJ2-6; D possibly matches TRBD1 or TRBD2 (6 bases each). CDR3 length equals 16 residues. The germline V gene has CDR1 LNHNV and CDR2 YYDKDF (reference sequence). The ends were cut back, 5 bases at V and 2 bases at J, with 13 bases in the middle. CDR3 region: CATSPRGRAGANVLTF. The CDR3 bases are TGTGCCACCAGCCCCCGGGGGCGGGCTGGGGCCAACGTCCTGACTTTC. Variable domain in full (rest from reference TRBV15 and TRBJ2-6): DAMVIQNPRYQVTQFGKPVTLSCSQTLNHNVMYWYQQKSSQAPKLLFHYYDKDFNNEADTPDNFQSRRPNTSFCFLDIRSPGLGDTAMYLCATSPRGRAGANVLTFGAGSRLTVL.

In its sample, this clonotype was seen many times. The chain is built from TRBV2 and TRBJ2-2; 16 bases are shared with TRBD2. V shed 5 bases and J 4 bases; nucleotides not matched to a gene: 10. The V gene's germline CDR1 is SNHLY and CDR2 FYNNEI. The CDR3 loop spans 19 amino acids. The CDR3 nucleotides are TGTGCCAGCAGTCGCTCCGGGACTAGCGGGAGGGGCGGCACCGGGGAGCTGTTTTTT. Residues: CASSRSGTSGRGGTGELFF.

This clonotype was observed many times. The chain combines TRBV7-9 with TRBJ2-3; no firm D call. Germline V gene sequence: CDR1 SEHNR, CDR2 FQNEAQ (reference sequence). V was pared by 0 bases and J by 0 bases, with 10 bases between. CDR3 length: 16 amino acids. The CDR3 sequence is CASSLAKTWSTDTQYF. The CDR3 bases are TGTGCCAGCAGCTTAGCGAAAACGTGGAGCACAGATACGCAGTATTTT.

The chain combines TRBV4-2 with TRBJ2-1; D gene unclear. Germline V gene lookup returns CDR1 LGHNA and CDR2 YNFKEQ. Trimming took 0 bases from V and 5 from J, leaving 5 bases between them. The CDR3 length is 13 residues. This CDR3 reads CASSQDLDNEQFF. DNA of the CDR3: TGTGCCAGCAGCCAAGATTTGGACAATGAGCAGTTCTTC.

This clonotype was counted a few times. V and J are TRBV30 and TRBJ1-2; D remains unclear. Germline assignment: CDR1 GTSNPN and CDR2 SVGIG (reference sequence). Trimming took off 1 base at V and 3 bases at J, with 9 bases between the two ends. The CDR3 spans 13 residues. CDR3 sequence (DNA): TGTGCCTGGAGTGAATTGTCTTACTATGGCTACACCTTC. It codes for CAWSELSYYGYTF.

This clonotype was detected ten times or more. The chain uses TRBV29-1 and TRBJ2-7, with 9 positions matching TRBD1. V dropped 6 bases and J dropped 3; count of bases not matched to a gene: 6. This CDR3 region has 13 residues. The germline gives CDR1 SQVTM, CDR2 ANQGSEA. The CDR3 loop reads CSVETGGLYEQYF. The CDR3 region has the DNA TGCAGCGTGGAGACAGGGGGACTCTACGAGCAGTACTTC.

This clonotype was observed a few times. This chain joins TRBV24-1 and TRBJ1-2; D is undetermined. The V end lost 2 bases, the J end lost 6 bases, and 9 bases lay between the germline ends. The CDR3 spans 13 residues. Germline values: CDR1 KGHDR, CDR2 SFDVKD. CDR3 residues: CATSDSLLNGYTF. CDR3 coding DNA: TGTGCCACCAGTGATTCCCTTCTTAATGGCTACACCTTC.

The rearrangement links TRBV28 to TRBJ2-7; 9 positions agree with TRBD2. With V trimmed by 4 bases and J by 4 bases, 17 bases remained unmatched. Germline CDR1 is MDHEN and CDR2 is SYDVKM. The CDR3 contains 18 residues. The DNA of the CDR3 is TGTGCCAGCAGTTACCCTCCGACTAGCGGCCGCATTGTTTACGAGCAGTACTTC. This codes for CASSYPPTSGRIVYEQYF.

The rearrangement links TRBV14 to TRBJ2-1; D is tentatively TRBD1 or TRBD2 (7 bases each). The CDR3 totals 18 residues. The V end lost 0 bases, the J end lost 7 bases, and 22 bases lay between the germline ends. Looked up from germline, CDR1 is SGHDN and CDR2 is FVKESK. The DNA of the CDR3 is TGTGCCAGCAGCCAAGATAGGGGGCCGGGAAGCGGGAAGAATGAGCAGTTCTTC. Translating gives CASSQDRGPGSGKNEQFF.

The CDR3 reads CASSALSGRRYYEQYF. CDR3 nucleotide sequence: TGTGCCAGCAGCGCTCTTAGCGGGAGGAGATACTACGAGCAGTACTTC. This chain uses TRBV5-5 with TRBJ2-7; 10 bases are shared with TRBD2. V dropped 4 bases and J dropped 3; count of bases not matched to a gene: 10. Germline CDR1 and CDR2: SGHKS and YYEKEE (reference sequence). This CDR3 contains 16 residues.

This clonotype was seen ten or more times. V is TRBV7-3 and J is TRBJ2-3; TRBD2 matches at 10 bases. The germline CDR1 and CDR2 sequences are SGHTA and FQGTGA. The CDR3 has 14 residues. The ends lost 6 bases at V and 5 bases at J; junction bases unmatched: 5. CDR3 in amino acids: CASRPGLAKDTQYF. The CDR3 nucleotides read TGTGCCAGCAGGCCGGGACTAGCGAAAGATACGCAGTATTTT. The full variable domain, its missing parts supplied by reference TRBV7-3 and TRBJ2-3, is GAGVSQTPSNKVTEKGKYVELRCDPISGHTALYWYRQSLGQGPEFLIYFQGTGAADDSGLPNDRFFAVRPEGSVSTLKIQRTERGDSAVYLCASRPGLAKDTQYFGPGTRLTVL.

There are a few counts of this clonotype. The CDR3 nucleotides are TGTGCCAGCAGCGTAGGTTCTAGCGGGAGCTACAATGAGCAGTTCTTC. It yields the protein CASSVGSSGSYNEQFF. The chain employs TRBV9 and TRBJ2-1; TRBD2 matches at 10 bases. V lost 0 bases to trimming and J lost 3 bases; unmatched junction nucleotides: 3. Germline CDR1 and CDR2: SGDLS and YYNGEE. This CDR3 is built from 16 residues. Full variable domain (missing parts from reference TRBV9 and TRBJ2-1): DSGVTQTPKHLITATGQRVTLRCSPRSGDLSVYWYQQSLDQGLQFLIQYYNGEERAKGNILERFSAQQFPDLHSELNLSSLELGDSALYFCASSVGSSGSYNEQFFGPGTRLTVL.